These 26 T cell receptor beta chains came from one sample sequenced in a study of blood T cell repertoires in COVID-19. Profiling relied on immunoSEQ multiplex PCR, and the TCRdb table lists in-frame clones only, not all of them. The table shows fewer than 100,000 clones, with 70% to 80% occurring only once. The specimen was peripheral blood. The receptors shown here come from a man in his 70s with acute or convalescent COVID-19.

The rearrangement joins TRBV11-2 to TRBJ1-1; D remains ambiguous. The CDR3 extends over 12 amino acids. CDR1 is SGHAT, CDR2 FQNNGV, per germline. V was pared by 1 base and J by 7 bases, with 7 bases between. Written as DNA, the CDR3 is TGTGCCAGCAGCTTAGCGCAGGTTGAAGCTTTCTTT. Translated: CASSLAQVEAFF.

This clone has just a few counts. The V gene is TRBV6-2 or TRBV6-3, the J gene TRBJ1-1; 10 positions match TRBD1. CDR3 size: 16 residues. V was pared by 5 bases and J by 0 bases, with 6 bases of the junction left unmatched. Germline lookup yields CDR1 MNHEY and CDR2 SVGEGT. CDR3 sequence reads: CASSQGQGFLNTEAFF. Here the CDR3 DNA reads TGTGCCAGCAGTCAGGGACAGGGGTTTCTGAACACTGAAGCTTTCTTT.

The CDR3 loop is CASTPTGHEPQHF. The CDR3 coding sequence is TGTGCCAGTACCCCGACAGGGCATGAGCCCCAGCATTTT. The chain carries TRBV19 and TRBJ1-5, with TRBD1 matching over 7 bases. The germline V gene has CDR1 LNHDA and CDR2 SQIVND (reference sequence). CDR3 size: 13 residues. With 7 bases clipped from V and 8 bases from J, the junction kept 8 bases outside the gene matches.

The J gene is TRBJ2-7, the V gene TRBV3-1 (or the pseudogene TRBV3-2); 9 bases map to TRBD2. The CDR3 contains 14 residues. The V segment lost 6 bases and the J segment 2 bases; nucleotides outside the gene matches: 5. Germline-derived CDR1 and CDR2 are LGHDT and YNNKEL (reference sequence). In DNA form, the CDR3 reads TGTGCCAGCAGTTCAAGCGGGGGGACCTACGAGCAGTACTTC. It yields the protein CASSSSGGTYEQYF.

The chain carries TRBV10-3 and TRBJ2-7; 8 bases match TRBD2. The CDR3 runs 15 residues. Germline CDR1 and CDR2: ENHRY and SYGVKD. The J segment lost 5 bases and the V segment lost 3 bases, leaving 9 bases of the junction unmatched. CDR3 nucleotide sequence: TGTGCCATCAGTGAACAGGGACTAGGCGGGAACGAGCAGTACTTC. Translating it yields CAISEQGLGGNEQYF.

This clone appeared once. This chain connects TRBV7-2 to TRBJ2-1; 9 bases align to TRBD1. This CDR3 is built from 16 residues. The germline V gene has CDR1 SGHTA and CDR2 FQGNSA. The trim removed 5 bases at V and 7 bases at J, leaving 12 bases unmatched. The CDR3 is CASSISQGARGNEQFF. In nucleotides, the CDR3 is TGTGCCAGCAGCATCTCACAGGGGGCACGGGGAAATGAGCAGTTCTTC.

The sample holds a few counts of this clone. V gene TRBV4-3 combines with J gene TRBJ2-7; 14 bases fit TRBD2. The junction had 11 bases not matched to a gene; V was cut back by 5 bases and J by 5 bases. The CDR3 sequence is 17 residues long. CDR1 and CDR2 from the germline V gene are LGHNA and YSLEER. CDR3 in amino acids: CASSFGLAGGHRNEQYF. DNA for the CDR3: TGCGCCAGCAGCTTCGGACTAGCGGGAGGCCATCGGAACGAGCAGTACTTC.

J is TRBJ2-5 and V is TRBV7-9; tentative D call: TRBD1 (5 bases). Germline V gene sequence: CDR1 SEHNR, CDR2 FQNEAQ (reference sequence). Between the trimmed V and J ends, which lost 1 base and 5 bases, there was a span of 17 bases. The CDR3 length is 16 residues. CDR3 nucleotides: TGTGCCAGCAGCTTAGGGACATATCCTTCAGGGGAGACCCAGTACTTC. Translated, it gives CASSLGTYPSGETQYF. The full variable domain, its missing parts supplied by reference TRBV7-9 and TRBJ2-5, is DTGVSQNPRHKITKRGQNVTFRCDPISEHNRLYWYRQTLGQGPEFLTYFQNEAQLEKSRLLSDRFSAERPKGSFSTLEIQRTEQGDSAMYLCASSLGTYPSGETQYFGPGTRLLVL.

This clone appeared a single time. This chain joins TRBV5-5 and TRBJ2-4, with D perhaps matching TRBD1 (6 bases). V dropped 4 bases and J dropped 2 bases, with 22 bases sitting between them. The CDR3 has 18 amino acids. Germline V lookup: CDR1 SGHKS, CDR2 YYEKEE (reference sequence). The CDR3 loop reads CASSAATQQGLSKNIQYF. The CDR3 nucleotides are TGTGCCAGCAGCGCCGCAACCCAACAGGGTTTGTCCAAAAACATTCAGTACTTC.

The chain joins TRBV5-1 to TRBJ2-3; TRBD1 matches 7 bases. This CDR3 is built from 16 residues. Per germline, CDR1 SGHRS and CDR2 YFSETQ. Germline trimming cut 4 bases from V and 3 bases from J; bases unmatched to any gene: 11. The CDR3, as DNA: TGCGCCAGCAGCCTAACCCCGGGACAGAGGACAGATACGCAGTATTTT. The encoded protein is CASSLTPGQRTDTQYF.

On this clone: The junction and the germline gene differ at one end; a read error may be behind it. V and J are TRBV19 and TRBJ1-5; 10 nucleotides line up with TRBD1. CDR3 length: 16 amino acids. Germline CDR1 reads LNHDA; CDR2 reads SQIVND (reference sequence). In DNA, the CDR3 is TGTGCCAGTAGTCTAGACGGGACAGGGGGCAATCAGCCCCAGCATTTT. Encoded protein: CASSLDGTGGNQPQHF. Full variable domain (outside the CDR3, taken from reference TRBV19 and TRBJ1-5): DGGITQSPKYLFRKEGQNVTLSCEQNLNHDAMYWYRQDPGQGLRLIYYSQIVNDFQKGDIAEGYSVSREKKESFPLTVTSAQKNPTAFYLCASSLDGTGGNQPQHFGDGTRLSIL.

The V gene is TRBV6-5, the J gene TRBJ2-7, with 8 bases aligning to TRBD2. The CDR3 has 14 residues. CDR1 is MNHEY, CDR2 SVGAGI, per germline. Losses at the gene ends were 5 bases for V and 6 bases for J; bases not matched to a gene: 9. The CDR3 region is CASSREGPESEQYF. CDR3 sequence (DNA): TGTGCCAGCAGTCGGGAGGGCCCGGAATCCGAGCAGTACTTC.

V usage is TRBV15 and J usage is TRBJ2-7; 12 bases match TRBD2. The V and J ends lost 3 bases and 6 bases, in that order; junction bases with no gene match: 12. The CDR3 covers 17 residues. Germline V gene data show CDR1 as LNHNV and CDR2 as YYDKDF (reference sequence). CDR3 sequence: CATSSTSGRPFRGEQYF. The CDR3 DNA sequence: TGTGCCACCAGCAGCACTAGCGGGAGGCCCTTCCGGGGCGAGCAGTACTTC.

The CDR3 region is CAWKRAAVNTEAFF. The CDR3 DNA reads as TGTGCCTGGAAGAGGGCGGCAGTGAACACTGAAGCTTTCTTT. This chain joins TRBV30 and TRBJ1-1, with D unresolved. The germline V and J ends were trimmed by 4 bases and 0 bases, with 12 bases remaining between them. This CDR3 is built from 14 residues. Germline CDR1 is GTSNPN and CDR2 is SVGIG (reference sequence). Combining the CDR3 with reference TRBV30 and TRBJ1-1 gives the whole variable domain SQTIHQWPATLVQPVGSPLSLECTVEGTSNPNLYWYRQAAGRGLQLLFYSVGIGQISSEVPQNLSASRPQDRQFILSSKKLLLSDSGFYLCAWKRAAVNTEAFFGQGTRLTVV.

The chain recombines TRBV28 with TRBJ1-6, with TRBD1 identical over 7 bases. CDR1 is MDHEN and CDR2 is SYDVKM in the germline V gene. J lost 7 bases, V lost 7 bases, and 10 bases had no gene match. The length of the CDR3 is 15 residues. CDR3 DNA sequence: TGTGCCAGCACCCAGGGGGTTGGGGGAAATTCACCCCTCCACTTT. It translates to CASTQGVGGNSPLHF.

The DNA of the CDR3 is TGTGCCAGCAGCTTAGGGCGGCGGCACGCCGGACTAGCGGGCCCGCAGTACTTC. This codes for CASSLGRRHAGLAGPQYF. V gene TRBV7-6 combines with J gene TRBJ2-7; TRBD2 matches 11 bases. Germline trimming cut 1 base from V and 9 bases from J; bases unmatched to any gene: 17. Germline loops: CDR1 SGHVS, CDR2 FNYEAQ. This CDR3 contains 18 residues.

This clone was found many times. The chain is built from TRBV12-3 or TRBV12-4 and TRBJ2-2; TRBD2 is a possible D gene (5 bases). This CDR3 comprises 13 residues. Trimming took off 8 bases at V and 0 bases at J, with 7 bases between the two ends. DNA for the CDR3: TGTGCCAGCGAGGACTCGAACACCGGGGAGCTGTTTTTT. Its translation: CASEDSNTGELFF.

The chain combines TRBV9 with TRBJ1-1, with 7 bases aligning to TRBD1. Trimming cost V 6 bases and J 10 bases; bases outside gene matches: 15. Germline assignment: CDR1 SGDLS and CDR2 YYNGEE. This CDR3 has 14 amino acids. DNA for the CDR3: TGTGCCAGCACCCGGTACACAGGGGAAGGTAGAGCTTTCTTT. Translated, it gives CASTRYTGEGRAFF.

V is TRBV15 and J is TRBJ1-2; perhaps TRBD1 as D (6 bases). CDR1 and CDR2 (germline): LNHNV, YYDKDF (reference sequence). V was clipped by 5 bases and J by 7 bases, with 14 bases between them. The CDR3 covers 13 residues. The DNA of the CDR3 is TGTGCCACCAGCTTGCAGGGGATGGGTGGCTACACCTTC. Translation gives CATSLQGMGGYTF. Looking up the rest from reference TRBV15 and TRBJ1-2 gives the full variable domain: DAMVIQNPRYQVTQFGKPVTLSCSQTLNHNVMYWYQQKSSQAPKLLFHYYDKDFNNEADTPDNFQSRRPNTSFCFLDIRSPGLGDTAMYLCATSLQGMGGYTFGSGTRLTVV.

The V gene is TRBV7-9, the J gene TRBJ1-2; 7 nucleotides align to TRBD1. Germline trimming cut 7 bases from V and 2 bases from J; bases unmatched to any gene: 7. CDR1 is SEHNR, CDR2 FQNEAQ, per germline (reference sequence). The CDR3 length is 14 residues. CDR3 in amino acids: CASTPQQGNYGYTF. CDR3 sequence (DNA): TGTGCCAGCACCCCCCAACAGGGGAACTATGGCTACACCTTC. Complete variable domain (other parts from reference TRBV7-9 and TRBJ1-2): DTGVSQNPRHKITKRGQNVTFRCDPISEHNRLYWYRQTLGQGPEFLTYFQNEAQLEKSRLLSDRFSAERPKGSFSTLEIQRTEQGDSAMYLCASTPQQGNYGYTFGSGTRLTVV.

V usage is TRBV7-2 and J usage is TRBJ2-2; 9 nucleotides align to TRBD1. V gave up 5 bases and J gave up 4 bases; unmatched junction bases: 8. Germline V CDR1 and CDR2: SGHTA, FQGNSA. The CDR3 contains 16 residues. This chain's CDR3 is CASSGRDRARTGELFF. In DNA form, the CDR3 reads TGTGCCAGCAGCGGCCGGGACAGGGCTCGCACCGGGGAGCTGTTTTTT.

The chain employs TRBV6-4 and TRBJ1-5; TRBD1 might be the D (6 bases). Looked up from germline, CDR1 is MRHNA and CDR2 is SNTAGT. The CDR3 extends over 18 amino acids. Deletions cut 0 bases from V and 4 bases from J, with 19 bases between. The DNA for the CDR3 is TGTGCCAGCAGTGACTCAAGACAGGAAGGGATTGGAAATCAGCCCCAGCATTTT. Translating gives CASSDSRQEGIGNQPQHF.

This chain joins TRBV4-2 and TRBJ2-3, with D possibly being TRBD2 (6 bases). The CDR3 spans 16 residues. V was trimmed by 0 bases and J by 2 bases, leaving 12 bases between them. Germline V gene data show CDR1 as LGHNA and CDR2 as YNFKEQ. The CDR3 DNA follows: TGTGCCAGCAGCCAAGATGGCGGGGTTCCCACAGATACGCAGTATTTT. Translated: CASSQDGGVPTDTQYF.

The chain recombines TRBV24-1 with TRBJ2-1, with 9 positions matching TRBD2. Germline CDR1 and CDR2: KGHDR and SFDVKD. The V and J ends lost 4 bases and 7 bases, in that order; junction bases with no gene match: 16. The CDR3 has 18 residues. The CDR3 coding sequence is TGTGCCACCAGTGACCCTTCCTTTAGCGGGAGTGGGAGGAATGAGCAGTTCTTC. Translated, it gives CATSDPSFSGSGRNEQFF.

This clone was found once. The CDR3 bases are TGTGCCAGCAGTTACATGACAGTTACCGGGGAGCTGTTTTTT. Translated, it gives CASSYMTVTGELFF. V is TRBV6-5 and J is TRBJ2-2, with TRBD1 as a possible D gene (5 bases). CDR3 length: 14 residues. Germline V gives CDR1 MNHEY, CDR2 SVGAGI. The V end lost 2 bases, the J end lost 5 bases, and 9 bases lay between the germline ends.

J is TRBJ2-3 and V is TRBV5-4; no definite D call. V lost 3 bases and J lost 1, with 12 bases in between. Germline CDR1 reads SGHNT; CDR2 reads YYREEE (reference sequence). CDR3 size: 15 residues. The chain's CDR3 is CASSSDFGGTDTQYF. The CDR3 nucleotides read TGTGCCAGCAGCTCCGACTTCGGCGGCACAGATACGCAGTATTTT. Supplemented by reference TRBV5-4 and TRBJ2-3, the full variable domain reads ETGVTQSPTHLIKTRGQQVTLRCSSQSGHNTVSWYQQALGQGPQFIFQYYREEENGRGNFPPRFSGLQFPNYSSELNVNALELDDSALYLCASSSDFGGTDTQYFGPGTRLTVL.